Below, 13 T cell receptor beta chains from the same sample are listed, as sequenced in a study of regulatory T cells in long-lasting Graves disease. Time point noted: newly diagnosed GD, antithyroid drugs for less than 3 months. Generation of the TCR library employed RNA extracted from PBMCs. To make TCR beta libraries, researchers used iRepertoire HTBI primers and Arm-PCR of CDR3 regions. Via MiXCR, TCRdb re-called the multiplex PCR reads, giving one row per CDR3 protein. The sample gives 550,000 or so distinct CDR3 sequences, 12% of which show up once; about 8.3% is in the top ten. The sample also formed part of further work on T cells in Graves' hyperthyroidism and ophthalmopathy.

The sample consisted of peripheral blood mononuclear cells (PBMCs), taken at new diagnosis, from a patient treated with antithyroid drugs. The origin of the receptors is a woman aged 30 to 39 with Graves disease.

This clonotype was found many times. The chain links TRBV19 to TRBJ1-2, with 7 bases identical to TRBD1. Germline CDR1 reads LNHDA; CDR2 reads SQIVND (reference sequence). The CDR3 spans 12 residues. V lost 10 bases and J lost 5; bases outside the gene matches: 7. The CDR3 nucleotides are TGTGCCACCGACGACAGGGCTTATGGCTACACCTTC. Encoded protein: CATDDRAYGYTF.

Ten or more counts support this clonotype. The chain is built from TRBV10-3 and TRBJ2-7; 7 nucleotides line up with TRBD2. This CDR3 contains 15 residues. V gave up 3 bases and J gave up 3 bases; unmatched junction bases: 8. CDR1 ENHRY and CDR2 SYGVKD come from the germline V gene. CDR3 nucleotide sequence: TGTGCCATCAGTGAAAGTGAAGCGGGACGCTACGAGCAGTACTTC. Protein sequence: CAISESEAGRYEQYF.

This clonotype was observed many times. The rearrangement links TRBV4-1 to TRBJ2-7; TRBD1 is a possible D gene (6 bases). V dropped 2 bases and J dropped 4 bases, with 15 bases sitting between them. Per the germline V gene, CDR1 is MGHRA and CDR2 is YSYEKL. This CDR3 spans 15 amino acids. The CDR3 DNA reads as TGCGCCAGCAGCCAAACAGGGATGAAAAATTACGAGCAGTACTTC. It encodes CASSQTGMKNYEQYF.

Worth noting for this clonotype: This CDR3 is missing its conserved last phenylalanine or tryptophan, likely due to a read error. The chain links TRBV10-3 to TRBJ2-7; D possibly uses TRBD1 or TRBD2 (5 bases each). The CDR3 loop spans 14 amino acids. CDR1 and CDR2 from the germline V gene are ENHRY and SYGVKD. Trimming took 4 bases from V and 5 from J, leaving 15 bases between them. In DNA form, the CDR3 reads TGTGCCATCAGTGGGGACCAGGTGGTCAACGAGCAGTACCTC. It translates to CAISGDQVVNEQYL.

The chain joins TRBV11-3 to TRBJ2-1; 10 nucleotides align to TRBD2. The V and J ends lost 8 bases and 7 bases, in that order; junction bases with no gene match: 8. This CDR3 comprises 14 residues. Germline assignment: CDR1 SGHNT and CDR2 YENEEA. CDR3 DNA sequence: TGTGCCAGCTCTGTTAGCGGGGGGCGGAATGAGCAGTTCTTC. Translating gives CASSVSGGRNEQFF.

This clonotype was recorded many times. This sequence joins TRBV7-2 and TRBJ2-7; unclear D gene. CDR3 length equals 13 residues. Germline CDR1 reads SGHTA; CDR2 reads FQGNSA. The V gene lost 0 bases and the J gene lost 2 bases, with 5 bases spanning the gap. CDR3 loop: CASSLAATYEQYF. CDR3 coding DNA: TGTGCCAGCAGCTTAGCGGCGACCTACGAGCAGTACTTC.

The CDR3 reads CASSSEGILIPGEETQYF. In DNA form, the CDR3 reads TGTGCCAGCAGTTCAGAGGGCATACTGATCCCCGGGGAAGAGACCCAGTACTTC. This chain joins TRBV28 and TRBJ2-5, with a weak D call TRBD2 (5 bases). The CDR3 contains 18 residues. Germline lookup yields CDR1 MDHEN and CDR2 SYDVKM. V was cut by 4 bases and J by 3 bases, with 24 bases left in between.

This clonotype has only a few counts. The chain recombines TRBV20-1 with TRBJ2-1; 7 nucleotides match TRBD2. The CDR3 loop spans 15 amino acids. Trimming at V came to 3 bases and at J to 1 base, leaving 6 bases not matched to a gene. From germline, CDR1 is DFQATT and CDR2 SNEGSKA (reference sequence). The chain's CDR3 is CSARSGGSSYNEQFF. As DNA, the CDR3 is TGCAGTGCTAGGAGCGGCGGGAGTTCCTACAATGAGCAGTTCTTC.

CDR3 sequence (DNA): TGTGCCAGTGGGTCCATTGGCTACACCTTC. Translating it yields CASGSIGYTF. V is TRBV28 and J is TRBJ1-2, with D uncertain. V shed 9 bases and J shed 7 bases, with 9 bases lying between them. The CDR3 sequence is 10 residues long. Germline V gene lookup returns CDR1 MDHEN and CDR2 SYDVKM.

Note on this clonotype: A single base separates this from a much larger clone, so it may be a read error. The chain links TRBV7-9 to TRBJ1-4; D remains unclear. Trimming left V 8 bases short and J 7 bases short, with 17 bases between. CDR3 length: 14 amino acids. Germline V gene sequence: CDR1 SEHNR, CDR2 FQNEAQ (reference sequence). The CDR3 loop is CASGAGRESEKLFF. CDR3 DNA: TGTGCCAGCGGCGCGGGAAGAGAGAGTGAAAAACTGTTTTTT. The variable domain in full, completed from reference TRBV7-9 and TRBJ1-4, reads DTGVSQNPRHKITKRGQNVTFRCDPISEHNRLYWYRQTLGQGPEFLTYFQNEAQLEKSRLLSDRFSAERPKGSFSTLEIQRTEQGDSAMYLCASGAGRESEKLFFGSGTQLSVL.

This chain uses TRBV6-1 with TRBJ2-1; D is uncertain. The V end was cut by 6 bases, the J end by 10 bases, with 13 bases between. Germline V gives CDR1 MNHNS, CDR2 SASEGT. This CDR3 is 12 amino acids long. This chain's CDR3 is CASSYRVREQFF. The DNA of the CDR3 is TGTGCCAGCAGCTATAGGGTCCGGGAGCAGTTCTTC.

This clonotype was seen many times. J is TRBJ2-5 and V is TRBV6-5; D gene uncertain. The V gene lost 2 bases and the J gene lost 2 bases, with 6 bases spanning the gap. The CDR3 is 13 residues long. Germline CDR1 is MNHEY and CDR2 is SVGAGI. CDR3 nucleotide sequence: TGTGCCAGCAGTTACCTAGTACAAGAGACCCAGTACTTC. It encodes CASSYLVQETQYF.

Ten or more counts support this clonotype. The chain uses TRBV7-3 and TRBJ2-2; a possible D gene is TRBD1 (6 bases). Germline V lookup: CDR1 SGHTA, CDR2 FQGTGA. The V gene lost 5 bases and the J gene lost 7 bases, with 20 bases spanning the gap. CDR3 length: 16 amino acids. The DNA of the CDR3 is TGTGCCAGCAGCCCCGGTTGGGGGCAGAGGGGCGGGGAGCTGTTTTTT. It specifies CASSPGWGQRGGELFF.